Listed below are T cell receptor beta chains from one sample, sequenced in a study of metastatic and nonmetastatic thyroid tumors. TCRdb re-analyzed the PCR reads through MiXCR. The sample consists of tens of thousands of clones, about a quarter of them appearing once. The sequenced sample consisted of blood. These receptors came from a female donor with papillary thyroid cancer or a benign thyroid nodule (not recorded which). Some clones in this sample may be carry-over from other donors' samples. CDR3s include the opening cysteine and the closing phenylalanine or tryptophan. Clone size appears in some rows only: once, few, many, or a class for an expanded clone.

abundance	v_gene	j_gene	CDR3aa
few	TRBV6-1	TRBJ2-2	CATTDFGGRNTGELFF
many	TRBV30	TRBJ2-7	CAWGWTLAGEQYF
many	TRBV19	TRBJ2-3	CASRPGGLAGGSTDTQYF
few	TRBV12-3/TRBV12-4	TRBJ2-7	CASRGTSGRAYTYEQYF
.	TRBV7-9	TRBJ1-1	CASSPENTEAFF
many	TRBV5-5	TRBJ2-2	CASSLGQGRVRELFF
many	TRBV5-6	TRBJ2-7	CASRQTQQGSSYEQYF
.	TRBV6-9	TRBJ2-6	CASSYQRLYGRRFSGANVLTF
.	TRBV5-1	TRBJ2-2	CASSLGAGVYTGELFF
.	TRBV9	TRBJ1-2	CASSIQGGNYGYTF
many	TRBV4-1	TRBJ1-2	CASSQTGGTGYTF
many	TRBV28	TRBJ2-1	CASRLAGALSYNEQFF
medium-sized	TRBV20-1	TRBJ1-6	CSVQGLYSPLHF
many	TRBV14	TRBJ2-3	CASSLPGRGGTDTQYF
few	TRBV28	TRBJ1-3	CASSLYRGGVGNTIYF
medium-sized	TRBV11-2	TRBJ2-7	CASSSIAGPSYEQYF
many	TRBV20-1	TRBJ2-7	CSAHYGDEQYF